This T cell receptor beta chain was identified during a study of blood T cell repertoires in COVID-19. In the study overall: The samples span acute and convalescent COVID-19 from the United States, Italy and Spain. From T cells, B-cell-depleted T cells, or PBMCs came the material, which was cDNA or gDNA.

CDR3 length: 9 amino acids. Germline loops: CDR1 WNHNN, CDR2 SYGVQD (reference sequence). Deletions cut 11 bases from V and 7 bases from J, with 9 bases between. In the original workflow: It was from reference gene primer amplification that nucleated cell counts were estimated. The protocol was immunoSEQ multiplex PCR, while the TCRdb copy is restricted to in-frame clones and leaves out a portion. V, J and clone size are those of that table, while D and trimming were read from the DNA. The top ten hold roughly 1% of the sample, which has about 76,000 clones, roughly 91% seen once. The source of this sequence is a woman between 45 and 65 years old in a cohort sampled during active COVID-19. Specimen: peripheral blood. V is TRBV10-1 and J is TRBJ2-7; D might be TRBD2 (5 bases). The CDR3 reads CAPPGEQYF. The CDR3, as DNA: TGCGCCCCCCCGGGGGAGCAGTACTTC.